The rows below give T cell receptor beta chains drawn from one sample of a study of neurological immune-mediated disorders. MiXCR, applied by TCRdb to the 5' RACE reads, yields one record per CDR3 protein. This table has about 80,000 distinct CDR3 sequences, around 6% appearing once. The sample comprised PBMCs. The receptors were sampled from an older woman with multiple sclerosis. Both conserved end residues are part of each CDR3. The D gene is left open where the match is weak. The listing skips clone size in some rows; elsewhere it reads once, few, many or a size class.

J gene | clone size | V gene | D gene | CDR3 DNA | CDR3 protein
TRBJ2-7 | many | TRBV20-1 | . | TGCAGTGAAAGCGCAGGCTACGAGCAGTACTTC | CSESAGYEQYF
TRBJ1-4 | many | TRBV20-1 | TRBD1 | TGCAGTGCTAGAGGGACAGGCGCCGGGACTAATGAAAAACTGTTTTTT | CSARGTGAGTNEKLFF
TRBJ2-1 | many | TRBV29-1 | TRBD2 | TGCAGCGCCCCGACTAGCGGGGGGGCCGATGAGCAGTTCTTC | CSAPTSGGADEQFF
TRBJ2-2 | many | TRBV4-1 | . | TGCGCCAGCAGCCCCTGGACAGACCCGAACACCGGGGAGCTGTTTTTT | CASSPWTDPNTGELFF
TRBJ2-3 | many | TRBV5-5 | . | TGTGCCAGCAGCTTTGGGTCGGGTGGTACGCAGTATTTT | CASSFGSGGTQYF
TRBJ2-3 | many | TRBV20-1 | TRBD1 | TGCAGTGCTGGAACAGGGGGGGATACGCAGTATTTT | CSAGTGGDTQYF
TRBJ2-5 | many | TRBV5-1 | TRBD1 | TGCGCCAGCAGCTTGGGGGAGACAGGGAAAGAGACCCAGTACTTC | CASSLGETGKETQYF
TRBJ2-2 | many | TRBV7-9 | . | TGTGCCAGCAGCCGGCGACTGGTCACCGGGGAGCTGTTTTTT | CASSRRLVTGELFF
TRBJ1-1 | many | TRBV5-1 | . | TGCGCCAGCAGCTTGGACCACAGGGAGAACACTGAAGCTTTCTTT | CASSLDHRENTEAFF
TRBJ1-1 | . | TRBV18 | . | TGTGCCAGCTCAGGACGGCAGAACACTGAAGCTTTCTTT | CASSGRQNTEAFF
TRBJ2-6 | . | TRBV25-1 | TRBD1 | TGTGCCAGCGGGACAGGCTTTTCTGGGGCCAACGTCCTGACTTTC | CASGTGFSGANVLTF
TRBJ1-5 | many | TRBV2 | . | TGTGCCAGCAGCTGGGACGGATACTATCAGCCCCAGCATTTT | CASSWDGYYQPQHF
TRBJ2-1 | many | TRBV7-8 | . | TGTGCCAGCACCCAGCAGGGGGGGAGCTCCTACAATGAGCAGTTCTTC | CASTQQGGSSYNEQFF
TRBJ2-3 | many | TRBV5-5 | . | TGTGCCAGCAGCAACCGTCCGCTAGACCGCACAGATACGCAGTATTTT | CASSNRPLDRTDTQYF
TRBJ1-4 | many | TRBV15 | TRBD1 | TGTGCCACCAGCACCGGACAGGATCCCGCGGAAAAACTGTTTTTT | CATSTGQDPAEKLFF
TRBJ2-7 | . | TRBV11-3 | . | TGTGCCAGCAGCCCCGGGACGCCGGCGGACGAGCAGTACTTC | CASSPGTPADEQYF
TRBJ2-1 | many | TRBV27 | . | TGTGCCAGCAGTTTTTCAGACATACTTCACTACAATGAGCAGTTCTTC | CASSFSDILHYNEQFF
TRBJ2-1 | few | TRBV7-2 | TRBD1 | TGTGCCAGCAGCTCCGGGACAGGGGGTCTCAATGAGCAGTTCTTC | CASSSGTGGLNEQFF
TRBJ1-1 | many | TRBV18 | . | TGTGCCAGCAGCCCCGGACTTAACACTGAAGCTTTCTTT | CASSPGLNTEAFF
TRBJ2-7 | many | TRBV7-8 | . | TGTGCCAGCAGCTTAGTTTCGGGGAGCTTCGAGCAGTACTTC | CASSLVSGSFEQYF
TRBJ1-2 | many | TRBV29-1 | TRBD1 | TGCAGCGTTGAAGATCGTTCAGGGGGCCACTATGGCTACACCTTC | CSVEDRSGGHYGYTF
TRBJ1-5 | many | TRBV5-1 | . | TGCGCCAGCAGCACGGACGGGACTCCGAACAATCAGCCCCAGCATTTT | CASSTDGTPNNQPQHF
TRBJ1-1 | many | TRBV6-2/TRBV6-3 | . | TGTGCCAGCAGTTCCAACCACATGAACACTGAAGCTTTCTTT | CASSSNHMNTEAFF
TRBJ2-3 | many | TRBV7-2 | TRBD2 | TGTGCCAGCAGCTCCTCTGCGGGGGGGACAGATACGCAGTATTTT | CASSSSAGGTDTQYF
TRBJ1-6 | many | TRBV6-5 | . | TGTGCCAGCAGTTACCTACGGGACCAGTCGAGGGGGACCCTCCACTTT | CASSYLRDQSRGTLHF
TRBJ2-1 | many | TRBV6-5 | TRBD2 | TGTGCCAGCAGAGTACTAGCGGGGGGGCGGGATGAGCAGTTCTTC | CASRVLAGGRDEQFF
TRBJ2-5 | medium-sized | TRBV12-3/TRBV12-4 | . | TGTGCCAGCAGTTTAATGGGAGAGACCCAGTACTTC | CASSLMGETQYF
TRBJ2-1 | . | TRBV6-1 | . | TGTGCCAGCAGTAAACTAGAGGGTGAGCAGTTCTTC | CASSKLEGEQFF
TRBJ1-6 | . | TRBV27 | . | TGTGCCAGCGGGGCGCGGAATTCACCCCTCCACTTT | CASGARNSPLHF
TRBJ2-4 | many | TRBV5-1 | . | TGCGCCAGCAGCTTGGGTTCAGGCACGTGGTACTTC | CASSLGSGTWYF
TRBJ2-7 | many | TRBV3-1 | TRBD1 | TGTGCCAGCAGCCCCCGGACAGGGGGCTACGAGCAGTACTTC | CASSPRTGGYEQYF
TRBJ2-7 | many | TRBV5-6 | . | TGTGCCAGCAGCCCAGGACATAACTCCTACGAGCAGTACTTC | CASSPGHNSYEQYF
TRBJ2-3 | many | TRBV5-1 | . | TGCGCCAGCAGCACTCAATCTAGCGCAGATACGCAGTATTTT | CASSTQSSADTQYF
TRBJ2-1 | few | TRBV7-7 | TRBD2 | TGTGCTAGCAGCTCCAGCCCCGGGGGGAATGAGCAGTTCTTC | CASSSSPGGNEQFF
TRBJ1-3 | many | TRBV7-2 | . | TGTGCCAGCAGCTTAGGTCGTGGAAACACCATATATTTT | CASSLGRGNTIYF
TRBJ2-1 | many | TRBV3-1 | . | TGTGCCAGCAGCCAAGAAGTGTCGGGGTTAGGTGAGCAGTTCTTC | CASSQEVSGLGEQFF
TRBJ1-2 | many | TRBV9 | TRBD1 | TGTGCCAGCAGCACCCAGGGAGGGGGCCTCTATGGCTACACCTTC | CASSTQGGGLYGYTF
TRBJ2-1 | many | TRBV6-2/TRBV6-3 | . | TGTGCCAGCAGTTACGCTGGAGGAGGCGGTTATGAGCAGTTCTTC | CASSYAGGGGYEQFF
TRBJ2-2 | many | TRBV21-1 | . | TGTGCCAGCGGCCCCAAAACGAAAATACGACTAGCGGAAACAACCGGGGAGCTGTTTTTT | CASGPKTKIRLAETTGELFF
TRBJ2-4 | many | TRBV18 | TRBD1 | TGTGCCAGCTCACCACAGGGGGCCGCCCCCGGGAACATTCAGTACTTC | CASSPQGAAPGNIQYF
TRBJ2-3 | many | TRBV7-9 | . | TGTGCCAGCAGCTTACCGGGGCGGTCAGATACGCAGTATTTT | CASSLPGRSDTQYF
TRBJ2-1 | many | TRBV27 | . | TGTGCCAGCAAAACGGGGAATGAGCAGTTCTTC | CASKTGNEQFF
TRBJ1-2 | many | TRBV7-2 | . | TGTGCCAGCAGCTTAGGTCCGGGGGAATGGGACTATGGCTACACCTTC | CASSLGPGEWDYGYTF
TRBJ1-2 | many | TRBV5-1 | . | TGCGCCAGCAGCTTGAGGCCGAACCTTAACTATGGCTACACCTTC | CASSLRPNLNYGYTF
TRBJ2-2 | few | TRBV12-3/TRBV12-4 | . | TGTGCCAGCAGTTTTGGTCAGGGCCTTAACACCGGGGAGCTGTTTTTT | CASSFGQGLNTGELFF